Below, 12 T cell receptor beta chains from the same sample are listed, as sequenced in a study of identical twins' blood T cells. One entry per CDR3 protein, called by TCRdb with MiXCR from the 5' RACE reads. Of 300,000 to 450,000 distinct CDR3 sequences in the sample, 28% are singletons; the top ten hold about 6.1%. The material sequenced was PBMCs. The source is a woman between 18 and 55 years old in good health.

This clonotype appeared a few times. The chain combines TRBV4-3 with TRBJ2-3; no reliable D call. Germline V gives CDR1 LGHNA, CDR2 YSLEER. This CDR3 has 16 residues. The V and J ends lost 0 bases and 2 bases respectively, with 12 bases between them. The CDR3 is CASSQDFPLPTDTQYF. CDR3 DNA sequence: TGCGCCAGCAGCCAAGATTTTCCTCTCCCCACAGATACGCAGTATTTT.

A word on this clonotype: One end of the junction does not line up with germline, which may come from a read error. The rearrangement joins TRBV7-9 to TRBJ1-1; a weak D match, TRBD1 (5 bases). Germline CDR1 and CDR2: SEHNR and FQNEAQ (reference sequence). CDR3 length equals 14 residues. The CDR3 reads CAGSTGAWGPEAFF. CDR3 in DNA: TGTGCCGGCAGCACCGGTGCGTGGGGCCCTGAAGCTTTCTTT.

This clonotype occurred a few times. V is TRBV12-3 or TRBV12-4 and J is TRBJ2-7, with TRBD2 matching 9 bases. The ends lost 4 bases at V and 3 bases at J; junction bases unmatched: 13. This CDR3 comprises 17 residues. This CDR3 reads CASSSGSGSLLLYEQYF. For the CDR3, the DNA is TGTGCCAGCAGTTCGGGTAGCGGGAGTCTCCTGCTCTACGAGCAGTACTTC.

This chain joins TRBV9 and TRBJ1-2; D is ambiguous. The V gene's germline CDR1 is SGDLS and CDR2 YYNGEE. V was pared by 0 bases and J by 9 bases, with 12 bases between. This CDR3 is built from 13 residues. This CDR3 is CASSVGLTGRYTF. CDR3 DNA: TGTGCCAGCAGCGTAGGTTTGACTGGTCGCTACACCTTC.

This sequence joins TRBV27 and TRBJ1-2, with D hard to call. Germline lookup yields CDR1 MNHEY and CDR2 SMNVEV (reference sequence). V lost 4 bases and J lost 4, with 10 bases in between. The CDR3 loop spans 13 amino acids. CDR3 bases: TGTGCCAGCAGTTCCCCGGAATCCTATGGCTACACCTTC. This encodes CASSSPESYGYTF.

Details on this clonotype: At one end the junction does not follow the germline gene, possibly because of a read error. The rearrangement joins TRBV6-5 to TRBJ2-7; 7 positions match TRBD1. The CDR3 length is 14 residues. Germline-derived CDR1 and CDR2 are MNHEY and SVGAGI. This CDR3 is CASSLTGMHYEQYF. The CDR3 nucleotides read TGTGCCAGCAGCCTGACAGGGATGCACTACGAGCAATACTTC.

This clonotype was detected a few times. The chain carries TRBV29-1 and TRBJ2-2; no reliable D call. Germline V gene data show CDR1 as SQVTM and CDR2 as ANQGSEA. The CDR3 runs 11 residues. V was clipped by 7 bases and J by 4 bases, with 7 bases between them. The CDR3 sequence is CSAISTGELFF. CDR3 in DNA: TGCAGCGCCATTTCCACCGGGGAGCTGTTTTTT.

The J gene is TRBJ2-7, the V gene TRBV13; tentatively, D is TRBD1 (6 bases). Trimming pared 3 bases from V and 2 bases from J, leaving 14 bases between. The CDR3 is 15 residues long. CDR1 and CDR2 (germline): PRHDT, FYEKMQ (reference sequence). CDR3 sequence: CASSFPYRDAYEQYF. CDR3 nucleotides: TGTGCCAGCAGCTTCCCGTACAGGGACGCCTACGAGCAGTACTTC.

The sample holds many counts of this clonotype. This chain uses TRBV29-1 with TRBJ1-2; 8 nucleotides line up with TRBD1. The V and J ends lost 7 bases and 5 bases, in that order; junction bases with no gene match: 3. Germline V gene data show CDR1 as SQVTM and CDR2 as ANQGSEA. This CDR3 spans 11 amino acids. CDR3 protein: CSGGQEYGYTF. The CDR3 DNA sequence: TGCAGCGGGGGACAGGAGTATGGCTACACCTTC.

The V gene is TRBV7-8, the J gene TRBJ1-5; D is undetermined. V lost 1 base to trimming and J lost 0 bases, with 10 bases between them. The length of the CDR3 is 16 residues. Germline V gives CDR1 SGHVS, CDR2 FQNEAQ. The CDR3 region is CASSLGRQNSNQPQHF. CDR3 DNA sequence: TGTGCCAGCAGCTTAGGTCGTCAGAATAGCAATCAGCCCCAGCATTTT.

This clonotype was seen a few times. The CDR3 loop is CASSVATGSGNTIYF. The CDR3 DNA reads TGTGCCAGCAGCGTAGCTACGGGCAGTGGAAACACCATATATTTT. The chain links TRBV9 to TRBJ1-3; D not resolved. The germline V gene encodes CDR1 SGDLS and CDR2 YYNGEE. This CDR3 contains 15 residues. Trimming cost V 0 bases and J 3 bases, with 10 bases left between them.

This clonotype was observed a handful of times. The chain couples TRBV4-1 to TRBJ1-2, with unresolved D. In germline, CDR1 is MGHRA, CDR2 YSYEKL. The CDR3 is made up of 14 amino acids. Trimming took off 1 base at V and 3 bases at J, with 9 bases between the two ends. CDR3 sequence reads: CASSQVTGDYGYTF. CDR3 DNA sequence: TGCGCCAGCAGCCAAGTTACGGGTGACTATGGCTACACCTTC.